Following are 22 T cell receptor beta chains from one sample sequenced in a study of blood T cell repertoires in COVID-19. Clones were sequenced by immunoSEQ multiplex PCR, and TCRdb holds only the in-frame ones, with some missing. The sample holds approximately 380,000 clones, 85% seen once. The sequenced material came from peripheral blood. These receptors originate from a woman younger than 35 with acute or convalescent COVID-19.

The CDR3 loop reads CASSPPTGYGYTF. For the CDR3, the DNA is TGTGCCAGCAGCCCCCCGACAGGGTATGGCTACACCTTC. The chain employs TRBV28 and TRBJ1-2, with TRBD1 identical over 7 bases. V shed 6 bases and J 5 bases; nucleotides not matched to a gene: 6. The CDR3 covers 13 residues. Per the germline V gene, CDR1 is MDHEN and CDR2 is SYDVKM.

The rearrangement uses TRBV9 and TRBJ2-3; 8 positions match TRBD2. This CDR3 spans 16 amino acids. V dropped 0 bases and J dropped 2; count of bases not matched to a gene: 5. CDR1 is SGDLS, CDR2 YYNGEE, per germline. The CDR3 is CASSVGGTRFTDTQYF. The CDR3 DNA sequence: TGTGCCAGCAGCGTAGGAGGGACTAGGTTCACAGATACGCAGTATTTT.

In this sample, this clone turned up once. The V and J genes are TRBV13 and TRBJ2-3, with 8 positions matching TRBD1. After removal of 2 bases from V and 3 bases from J, the junction contained 7 bases not matched to a gene. This CDR3 is built from 16 residues. Germline lookup yields CDR1 PRHDT and CDR2 FYEKMQ (reference sequence). The CDR3 protein is CASSLRAGGETDTQYF. The DNA for the CDR3 is TGTGCCAGCAGCTTAAGAGCAGGGGGCGAAACAGATACGCAGTATTTT.

This sequence joins TRBV12-3 or TRBV12-4 and TRBJ1-6, with D perhaps TRBD1 (6 bases). V was cut by 5 bases and J by 10 bases, with 9 bases left in between. This CDR3 has 12 residues. CDR3 sequence (DNA): TGTGCCAGCAGTCTCAGGGGATCACCCCTCCACTTT. Protein product: CASSLRGSPLHF.

The chain recombines TRBV6-4 with TRBJ1-2; 8 positions agree with TRBD1. From germline, CDR1 is MRHNA and CDR2 SNTAGT. The CDR3 totals 14 residues. After removal of 6 bases from V and 3 bases from J, the junction contained 6 bases not matched to a gene. CDR3 region: CASSQGAGDYGYTF. DNA for the CDR3: TGTGCCAGCAGCCAGGGGGCAGGGGACTATGGCTACACCTTC.

With respect to this clone: The junction departs from germline at one end; a sequencing error may be responsible. The chain combines TRBV6-5 with TRBJ2-1; D might be TRBD1 (6 bases). The CDR3 sequence is 11 residues long. The germline gives CDR1 MNHEY, CDR2 SVGAGI. This chain's CDR3 is CATGAGTVSLF. CDR3 coding DNA: TGTGCCACAGGGGCGGGCACAGTCTCGCTCTTC.

The chain couples TRBV6-5 to TRBJ1-5; 12 bases map to TRBD1. With 8 bases clipped from V and 6 bases from J, the junction kept 5 bases outside the gene matches. The CDR3 loop spans 14 amino acids. Germline assignment: CDR1 MNHEY and CDR2 SVGAGI. CDR3 loop: CASAGDRGLQPQHF. The CDR3 coding sequence is TGTGCCAGCGCAGGGGACAGGGGGCTTCAGCCCCAGCATTTT.

The V call is TRBV7-9, the J call TRBJ2-2; no clear D gene. The CDR3 spans 14 residues. Germline V lookup: CDR1 SEHNR, CDR2 FQNEAQ (reference sequence). The ends were cut back, 2 bases at V and 1 base at J, with 5 bases in the middle. This chain's CDR3 is CASSLRGNTGELFF. The CDR3 nucleotides read TGTGCCAGCAGCTTACGCGGGAACACCGGGGAGCTGTTTTTT.

The J gene is TRBJ1-2, the V gene TRBV6-5; D gene ambiguous. The V and J ends lost 4 bases and 4 bases respectively, with 13 bases between them. The CDR3 is 14 residues long. Germline V gene sequence: CDR1 MNHEY, CDR2 SVGAGI. The CDR3 sequence: CASSSPGISYGYTF. Written as DNA, the CDR3 is TGTGCCAGCAGTTCCCCCGGGATCTCCTATGGCTACACCTTC.

J is TRBJ1-2 and V is TRBV2; 11 positions match TRBD1. V was clipped by 3 bases and J by 4 bases; unmatched bases: 4. The V gene's germline CDR1 is SNHLY and CDR2 FYNNEI. This CDR3 region has 15 residues. DNA of the CDR3: TGTGCCAGCAGTGAGGACAGGGGGCGTAGCTATGGCTACACCTTC. As protein: CASSEDRGRSYGYTF.

The chain links TRBV4-1 to TRBJ1-2; tentative D call: TRBD1 (5 bases). V lost 1 base, J lost 5 bases, and 11 bases lay in between. The CDR3 is made up of 14 amino acids. CDR1 and CDR2 from the germline V gene are MGHRA and YSYEKL. CDR3 in amino acids: CASSQVGTSYGYTF. DNA for the CDR3: TGCGCCAGCAGCCAAGTTGGGACTTCTTATGGCTACACCTTC.

The chain couples TRBV28 to TRBJ1-6; TRBD1 is a possible D gene (5 bases). This CDR3 comprises 14 residues. Germline CDR1 is MDHEN and CDR2 is SYDVKM. The V gene lost 7 bases and the J gene lost 7 bases, with 14 bases spanning the gap. Here the CDR3 reads CASTWRGGNSPLHF. The CDR3 bases are TGTGCCAGCACCTGGAGGGGAGGGAATTCACCCCTCCACTTT. Complete variable domain (other parts from reference TRBV28 and TRBJ1-6): DVKVTQSSRYLVKRTGEKVFLECVQDMDHENMFWYRQDPGLGLRLIYFSYDVKMKEKGDIPEGYSVSREKKERFSLILESASTNQTSMYLCASTWRGGNSPLHFGNGTRLTVT.

This chain uses TRBV6-6 with TRBJ1-2; D is unclear. CDR1 is MNHNY and CDR2 is SVGAGI in the germline V gene (reference sequence). The V gene lost 4 bases and the J gene lost 8 bases, with 14 bases spanning the gap. This CDR3 spans 13 amino acids. The CDR3: CASSFSEGNGYTF. The CDR3 nucleotides are TGTGCCAGCAGTTTTTCTGAGGGTAACGGCTACACCTTC.

The chain links TRBV18 to TRBJ1-1, with D tentatively TRBD1 (5 bases). V was trimmed by 6 bases and J by 1 base, leaving 18 bases between them. The V gene's germline CDR1 is KGHSH and CDR2 LQKENI. This CDR3 spans 16 amino acids. This chain's CDR3 is CASSYPSGRGNTEAFF. In DNA form, the CDR3 reads TGTGCCAGCTCGTACCCGTCAGGGCGGGGGAACACTGAAGCTTTCTTT.

J is TRBJ2-1 and V is TRBV5-6; possible D gene TRBD1, 7 bases. The V end lost 4 bases, the J end lost 1 base, and 15 bases lay between the germline ends. The germline CDR1 and CDR2 sequences are SGHDT and YYEEEE. The CDR3 totals 16 residues. The CDR3 spells CASSPATGTSYNEQFF. CDR3 in DNA: TGTGCCAGCAGCCCGGCGACAGGGACTTCCTACAATGAGCAGTTCTTC.

The chain is built from TRBV18 and TRBJ1-4; 9 nucleotides match TRBD1. The germline V gene encodes CDR1 KGHSH and CDR2 LQKENI. V gave up 4 bases and J gave up 8 bases; unmatched junction bases: 8. CDR3 size: 15 residues. CDR3: CASSRGTGQGEKLFF. Written as DNA, the CDR3 is TGTGCCAGCTCACGAGGGACAGGGCAAGGCGAAAAACTGTTTTTT.

The chain couples TRBV6-5 to TRBJ2-3; 13 bases map to TRBD2. This CDR3 contains 16 residues. V was pared by 4 bases and J by 0 bases, with 1 base of the junction left unmatched. Germline V CDR1 and CDR2: MNHEY, SVGAGI. CDR3 protein: CASSSGLAGSTDTQYF. CDR3 coding DNA: TGTGCCAGCAGTTCGGGACTAGCGGGGAGCACAGATACGCAGTATTTT.

V and J are TRBV25-1 and TRBJ2-3; perhaps TRBD1 as D (6 bases). V was trimmed by 0 bases and J by 1 base, leaving 14 bases between them. Germline-derived CDR1 and CDR2 are MGHDK and SYGVNS. CDR3 size: 17 residues. Here the CDR3 reads CASSEYPRRGRTDTQYF. The CDR3 coding sequence is TGTGCCAGCAGTGAATATCCCCGCAGGGGCCGCACAGATACGCAGTATTTT. The full variable domain, rest sourced from reference TRBV25-1 and TRBJ2-3, is EADIYQTPRYLVIGTGKKITLECSQTMGHDKMYWYQQDPGMELHLIHYSYGVNSTEKGDLSSESTVSRIRTEHFPLTLESARPSHTSQYLCASSEYPRRGRTDTQYFGPGTRLTVL.

V usage is TRBV11-2 and J usage is TRBJ2-7; 9 bases match TRBD1. V trimming: 5 bases; J trimming: 1 base; junction bases outside the gene matches: 9. CDR1 is SGHAT, CDR2 FQNNGV, per germline. CDR3 length: 16 amino acids. The DNA for the CDR3 is TGTGCCAGCAGCCAACAGAGCGGGACAGGGTCCTACGAGCAGTACTTC. This sequence encodes CASSQQSGTGSYEQYF.

The rearrangement uses TRBV28 and TRBJ1-2; D unclear. Between the trimmed V and J ends, which lost 2 bases and 5 bases, there was a span of 6 bases. CDR3 length: 12 amino acids. Germline V lookup: CDR1 MDHEN, CDR2 SYDVKM. For the CDR3, the DNA is TGTGCCAGCAGTTTACGCCAGTATGGCTACACCTTC. It translates to CASSLRQYGYTF.

The J gene is TRBJ1-1, the V gene TRBV28; no clear D gene. CDR3 length: 14 amino acids. CDR1 and CDR2 (germline): MDHEN, SYDVKM. Deletions cut 4 bases from V and 4 bases from J, with 13 bases between. The CDR3 reads CASSSRGEGTEAFF. CDR3 DNA: TGTGCCAGCAGTTCCCGGGGAGAAGGCACTGAAGCTTTCTTT.

The V call is TRBV15, the J call TRBJ2-2, with D perhaps matching TRBD1 (6 bases). Germline V gene sequence: CDR1 LNHNV, CDR2 YYDKDF (reference sequence). V shed 1 base and J shed 1 base, with 13 bases lying between them. CDR3 length: 17 residues. CDR3 nucleotide sequence: TGTGCCACCAGCAGAGTTACCCCAGGGGTGAACACCGGGGAGCTGTTTTTT. Its protein product is CATSRVTPGVNTGELFF.